This T cell receptor (beta chain) emerged from a study of beta chain features in type 1 diabetes. This clone was observed a handful of times. Its target is not known. The authors reverse transcribed all of the isolated RNA, so sequencing captured expressed TCRB transcripts. The table came from immunoSEQ multiplex PCR; TCRdb's copy has only in-frame clones and leaves some out. Here the sample spans around 650,000 clones, 9.5% to 15% being singletons. The study's findings and limits: Patients with Type 1 diabetes showed moderately but significantly shorter TCRB CDR3s in all four CD4+ subsets.

Germline V lookup: CDR1 SEHNR, CDR2 FQNEAQ (reference sequence). The CDR3 is 13 amino acids. V was cut by 5 bases and J by 6 bases, with 11 bases left in between. This clonotype was sampled from a man younger than 45 with type 1 diabetes. Sequencing input: naive CD4+ T cells from blood. The chain employs TRBV7-9 and TRBJ2-1, with unresolved D. The CDR3 DNA follows: TGTGCCAGCAGCATAAGTCAGCCCAATGAGCAGTTCTTC. Its protein is CASSISQPNEQFF.